This paragraph reports one T cell receptor beta chain. Original analysis: Amplification from reference gene primers served as the basis for estimated nucleated cell counts. Sequencing used immunoSEQ multiplex PCR; TCRdb keeps in-frame clones, though not all of them. That table supplies the V and J calls and clone size; D and trimming were determined from the DNA. The sample lists about 260,000 clones, approximately 86% occurring once. This entry is derived from a study of blood T cell repertoires in COVID-19. Study in general: Samples taken during acute and convalescent COVID-19 were collected in the United States, Italy and Spain. T cells, B-cell-depleted T cells, or PBMCs provided the cDNA or gDNA that served as material.

CDR3 length: 17 amino acids. Trimming stripped 1 base from V and 0 bases from J, with 15 bases between. Germline CDR1 is SGHTS and CDR2 is YDEGEE. Sequences were obtained from peripheral blood. This TCR was recovered from a young man with active or convalescent COVID-19. This chain links TRBV5-8 with TRBJ2-3, with D possibly matching TRBD2 (6 bases). The DNA of the CDR3 is TGTGCCAGCAGCTTGTATTCGGGCGCGGGGAGCACAGATACGCAGTATTTT. Encoded protein: CASSLYSGAGSTDTQYF.